This T cell receptor beta chain derives from a study of vaccination and CD4 T cells after COVID-19. Study-wide background: Convalescent donors: six male, four female; seven Caucasian, two Asian, one multiracial, two Hispanic.

The treatment denotes: 10-day PBMC culture with coronavirus spike peptide pools or control peptides (ViraFEST assay). The unexposed donor provided CD4+ T cells, which were taken before the COVID-19 pandemic (2011-2018). At the Johns Hopkins FTIC core, DNA taken from cultured CD4+ T cells was sequenced by way of the Oncomine TCR Beta short-read assay. TCRdb independently ran MiXCR on the PCR reads; one entry per CDR3 protein. There are some 4,400 distinct CDR3 sequences in the sample; around 50% occur only once, and 40% to 45% lies in the top ten. Germline CDR1 and CDR2: SGHTA and FQGNSA. V was pared by 3 bases and J by 4 bases, with 8 bases between. The CDR3 has 13 residues. Regarding this clonotype: No antigen is known for it.

The sample taken for sequencing was CD4+ T cells from blood, cultured in vitro. The chain couples TRBV7-2 to TRBJ2-3; D call uncertain. This receptor was obtained from a human donor in good health. This CDR3 is CASSLYVPDTQYF. CDR3 nucleotide sequence: TGTGCCAGCAGCTTGTACGTCCCAGATACGCAGTATTTT.